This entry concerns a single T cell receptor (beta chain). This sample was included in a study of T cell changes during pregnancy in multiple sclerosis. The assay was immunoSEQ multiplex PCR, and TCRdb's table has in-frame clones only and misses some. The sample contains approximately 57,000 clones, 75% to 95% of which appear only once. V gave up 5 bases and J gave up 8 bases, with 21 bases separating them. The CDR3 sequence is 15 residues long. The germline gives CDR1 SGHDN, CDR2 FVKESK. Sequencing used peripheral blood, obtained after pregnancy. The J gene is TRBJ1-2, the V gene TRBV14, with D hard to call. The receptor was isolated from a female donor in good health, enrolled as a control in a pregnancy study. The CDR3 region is CASSSQGLITEGYTF. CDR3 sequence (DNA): TGTGCCAGCAGCTCCCAAGGACTGATCACTGAGGGCTACACCTTC.